Below, 28 T cell receptor beta chains from the same sample are listed, as sequenced in a study of OX40 agonist ivuxolimab in advanced cancers. TCRdb keeps only in-frame clones here, not all; method: immunoSEQ multiplex PCR. Of approximately 60,000 clones in the sample, around nine tenths were seen once. This specimen consisted of CD4+ or CD8+ T cells sorted from blood, obtained in a trial of the OX40 agonist ivuxolimab. The receptors shown here come from an adult with an advanced solid tumor such as melanoma, head and neck, liver or kidney cancer.

The rearrangement joins TRBV6-6 to TRBJ2-7; a possible D gene is TRBD2 (6 bases). Germline V gives CDR1 MNHNY, CDR2 SVGAGI (reference sequence). The CDR3 is made up of 16 amino acids. Trimming removed 0 bases at V and 2 bases at J, with 14 bases between. CDR3 sequence: CASSYSGTGVPYEQYF. The CDR3 DNA reads TGTGCCAGCAGTTACTCGGGTACGGGGGTCCCCTACGAGCAGTACTTC.

The chain recombines TRBV9 with TRBJ2-3; D is ambiguous. CDR1 and CDR2 (germline): SGDLS, YYNGEE. V shed 5 bases and J shed 0 bases, with 4 bases lying between them. The CDR3 is made up of 12 amino acids. The CDR3 loop is CASSQSTDTQYF. The CDR3 DNA is TGTGCCAGCAGTCAAAGCACAGATACGCAGTATTTT. The full variable domain, its missing parts supplied by reference TRBV9 and TRBJ2-3, is DSGVTQTPKHLITATGQRVTLRCSPRSGDLSVYWYQQSLDQGLQFLIQYYNGEERAKGNILERFSAQQFPDLHSELNLSSLELGDSALYFCASSQSTDTQYFGPGTRLTVL.

V is TRBV6-1 and J is TRBJ1-1, with D unresolved. The CDR3 is 11 residues long. Trimming pared 6 bases from V and 5 bases from J, leaving 7 bases between. Germline V lookup: CDR1 MNHNS, CDR2 SASEGT. The CDR3 nucleotides read TGTGCCAGCAGCCTGACAACTGAAGCTTTCTTT. This encodes CASSLTTEAFF.

This clone occurred once. V is TRBV4-3 and J is TRBJ2-5; no firm D call. CDR1 is LGHNA and CDR2 is YSLEER in the germline V gene. This CDR3 is built from 14 residues. Between the trimmed V and J ends, which lost 4 bases and 5 bases, there was a span of 14 bases. CDR3 amino acids: CASSPRWSGETQYF. Here the CDR3 DNA reads TGCGCCAGCAGCCCCCGGTGGTCCGGGGAGACCCAGTACTTC.

This clone was counted between two and nine times. V gene TRBV5-6 combines with J gene TRBJ2-1, with D perhaps matching TRBD1 (5 bases). The V end was cut by 3 bases, the J end by 9 bases, with 19 bases between. The CDR3 extends over 15 amino acids. The V gene's germline CDR1 is SGHDT and CDR2 YYEEEE. DNA for the CDR3: TGTGCCAGCAGCTACTTGGGGCAGGGAAGAGGTGAGCAGTTCTTC. Translated: CASSYLGQGRGEQFF.

This chain uses TRBV14 with TRBJ2-1, with unresolved D. V was trimmed by 0 bases and J by 13 bases, leaving 16 bases between them. There are 14 residues in the CDR3. Germline-derived CDR1 and CDR2 are SGHDN and FVKESK. CDR3 nucleotide sequence: TGTGCCAGCAGCCAAGATACCGGTTGGGTTCCCCAGTTCTTC. Translation: CASSQDTGWVPQFF. Looking up the rest from reference TRBV14 and TRBJ2-1 gives the full variable domain: EAGVTQFPSHSVIEKGQTVTLRCDPISGHDNLYWYRRVMGKEIKFLLHFVKESKQDESGMPNNRFLAERTGGTYSTLKVQPAELEDSGVYFCASSQDTGWVPQFFGPGTRLTVL.

The V and J genes are TRBV7-8 and TRBJ1-2; 7 positions match TRBD1. V shed 2 bases, J shed 1 base, and the junction held 10 bases outside the gene matches. The CDR3 covers 17 residues. The germline V gene encodes CDR1 SGHVS and CDR2 FQNEAQ. The CDR3 DNA sequence: TGTGCCAGCAGCTTAAGTATATGGGACAGTGGTAACTATGGCTACACCTTC. Translated: CASSLSIWDSGNYGYTF.

This clone was found a few times. The rearrangement uses TRBV9 and TRBJ1-1, with D hard to call. The germline V and J ends were trimmed by 1 base and 2 bases, with 6 bases remaining between them. Germline CDR1 SGDLS, CDR2 YYNGEE. The CDR3 covers 13 residues. CDR3 sequence: CASSVMTNTEAFF. The CDR3 DNA sequence: TGTGCCAGCAGCGTAATGACAAACACTGAAGCTTTCTTT.

This CDR3 is CASSEGHSSDTQYF. In DNA form, the CDR3 reads TGTGCCAGCAGTGAAGGTCATAGTTCGGATACGCAGTATTTT. J is TRBJ2-3 and V is TRBV6-1; D not resolved. This CDR3 is built from 14 residues. CDR1 is MNHNS, CDR2 SASEGT, per germline. Trimming cost V 1 base and J 6 bases, with 11 bases left between them.

J is TRBJ2-3 and V is TRBV7-6; 8 bases align to TRBD2. There are 14 residues in the CDR3. With 5 bases clipped from V and 5 bases from J, the junction kept 6 bases outside the gene matches. The germline V gene has CDR1 SGHVS and CDR2 FNYEAQ. The CDR3 is CASSRGLAGDTQYF. CDR3 coding DNA: TGTGCCAGCAGCCGCGGACTAGCAGGAGATACGCAGTATTTT.

The V call is TRBV4-3, the J call TRBJ2-1; the match to TRBD2 covers 9 bases. After removal of 2 bases from V and 2 bases from J, the junction contained 4 bases not matched to a gene. The CDR3 extends over 16 amino acids. Germline V gives CDR1 LGHNA, CDR2 YSLEER. CDR3 bases: TGCGCCAGCAGCCAACAAAGCGGGGGGACCTACAATGAGCAGTTCTTC. Its protein is CASSQQSGGTYNEQFF.

The V gene is TRBV5-1, the J gene TRBJ1-2; D is perhaps TRBD1 (6 bases). V dropped 4 bases and J dropped 4 bases, with 17 bases sitting between them. The V gene's germline CDR1 is SGHRS and CDR2 YFSETQ. The CDR3 consists of 15 residues. This CDR3 reads CASSLDPDSPYGYTF. DNA for the CDR3: TGCGCCAGCAGCCTCGACCCGGACAGTCCCTATGGCTACACCTTC.

J is TRBJ2-3 and V is TRBV11-2; TRBD2 matches 9 bases. Germline CDR1 SGHAT, CDR2 FQNNGV. This CDR3 comprises 14 residues. Unmatched junction bases numbered 6, after V lost 5 bases and J lost 6 bases. CDR3 in amino acids: CASSLRAGGDTQYF. The CDR3 coding sequence is TGTGCCAGCAGCCTCCGGGCGGGGGGGGATACGCAGTATTTT.

The V and J genes are TRBV19 and TRBJ2-7, with TRBD1 matching over 7 bases. Germline V lookup: CDR1 LNHDA, CDR2 SQIVND (reference sequence). CDR3 length: 17 amino acids. Losses at the gene ends were 3 bases for V and 3 bases for J; bases not matched to a gene: 14. For the CDR3, the DNA is TGTGCCAGTAGTATCGGCCCTTACAGGGGAAGGGGCTACGAGCAGTACTTC. Translation gives CASSIGPYRGRGYEQYF.

The count of this clone is one. The rearrangement uses TRBV5-1 and TRBJ2-7; D gene uncertain. This CDR3 has 12 residues. Germline V CDR1 and CDR2: SGHRS, YFSETQ. The V end was cut by 4 bases, the J end by 3 bases, with 8 bases between. The CDR3 region has the DNA TGCGCCAGCAGCGTCTCGGGCTACGAGCAGTACTTC. Protein product: CASSVSGYEQYF.

This sequence joins TRBV6-6 and TRBJ2-7; TRBD1 matches at 7 bases. Germline V gene lookup returns CDR1 MNHNY and CDR2 SVGAGI (reference sequence). The V segment lost 6 bases and the J segment 6 bases; nucleotides outside the gene matches: 14. The CDR3 loop spans 15 amino acids. In DNA form, the CDR3 reads TGTGCCAGCAGATCGACAGGGCCGGGGAAGGGCGAGCAGTACTTC. Translated: CASRSTGPGKGEQYF.

This sequence joins TRBV5-1 and TRBJ2-4; 8 bases agree with TRBD1. Germline V gene sequence: CDR1 SGHRS, CDR2 YFSETQ. The CDR3 is 16 amino acids. V dropped 3 bases and J dropped 3; count of bases not matched to a gene: 8. CDR3 DNA sequence: TGCGCCAGCAGCTCGCAGGGGGCGCGGGGCAAAAACATTCAGTACTTC. It yields the protein CASSSQGARGKNIQYF.

The chain employs TRBV5-6 and TRBJ1-5; no firm D call. This CDR3 region has 13 residues. Trimming shortened V by 0 bases and J by 7 bases, and 8 bases separated the two germline ends. Germline CDR1 is SGHDT and CDR2 is YYEEEE. The CDR3 DNA reads TGTGCCAGCAGCTTGGATGCGAGACAGCCCCAGCATTTT. Translated: CASSLDARQPQHF. The full variable domain, its missing parts supplied by reference TRBV5-6 and TRBJ1-5, is DAGVTQSPTHLIKTRGQQVTLRCSPKSGHDTVSWYQQALGQGPQFIFQYYEEEERQRGNFPDRFSGHQFPNYSSELNVNALLLGDSALYLCASSLDARQPQHFGDGTRLSIL.

This clone has more than one count but fewer than ten. The rearrangement uses TRBV10-3 and TRBJ1-6; 10 nucleotides line up with TRBD1. Germline CDR1 ENHRY, CDR2 SYGVKD. With 0 bases clipped from V and 5 bases from J, the junction kept 13 bases outside the gene matches. This CDR3 comprises 20 residues. The CDR3 region is CAISESAGTGAAGDNSPLHF. In DNA form, the CDR3 reads TGTGCCATCAGTGAGTCCGCCGGGACAGGGGCCGCAGGGGATAATTCACCCCTCCACTTT.

The CDR3 protein is CASSSPGLQYEQYF. The DNA of the CDR3 is TGTGCCAGCAGTTCCCCGGGGCTACAATACGAGCAGTACTTC. This chain uses TRBV6-6 with TRBJ2-7, with D possibly being TRBD1 or TRBD2 (5 bases each). This CDR3 is 14 amino acids long. V was cut by 4 bases and J by 4 bases, with 14 bases left in between. CDR1 and CDR2 from the germline V gene are MNHNY and SVGAGI (reference sequence).

V is TRBV7-9 and J is TRBJ2-5; the D gene is possibly TRBD1 (5 bases). The CDR3 spans 16 residues. The ends were cut back, 5 bases at V and 0 bases at J, with 16 bases in the middle. Looked up from germline, CDR1 is SEHNR and CDR2 is FQNEAQ (reference sequence). As DNA, the CDR3 is TGTGCCAGCAGCCCAGAAGGGGCGTCGTACCAAGAGACCCAGTACTTC. This translates into CASSPEGASYQETQYF.

This sequence joins TRBV15 and TRBJ1-5, with 7 positions matching TRBD1. CDR3 length equals 18 residues. After removal of 0 bases from V and 7 bases from J, the junction contained 15 bases not matched to a gene. CDR1 and CDR2 (germline): LNHNV, YYDKDF (reference sequence). CDR3 nucleotides: TGTGCCACCAGCAGAGATCGAGGGGGCATGGGGAAGCAACAGCCCCAGCATTTT. Protein: CATSRDRGGMGKQQPQHF.

V and J are TRBV4-1 and TRBJ2-7, with D possibly matching TRBD2 (5 bases). Looked up from germline, CDR1 is MGHRA and CDR2 is YSYEKL. CDR3 length equals 18 residues. V shed 4 bases and J shed 3 bases, with 25 bases lying between them. CDR3 DNA sequence: TGCGCCAGCAGCCCCCCACCGGGAACACGGGCAGGCTACTACGAGCAGTACTTC. Translated: CASSPPPGTRAGYYEQYF.

The rearrangement uses TRBV5-1 and TRBJ1-4; D possibly corresponds to TRBD1 (5 bases). V shed 0 bases and J shed 7 bases, with 10 bases lying between them. CDR3 length: 14 amino acids. Looked up from germline, CDR1 is SGHRS and CDR2 is YFSETQ. CDR3 coding DNA: TGCGCCAGCAGCTTGGACAGGACATCTGAAAAACTGTTTTTT. The encoded protein is CASSLDRTSEKLFF.

The gene calls are TRBV5-1 and TRBJ2-4; D possibly corresponds to TRBD2 (5 bases). Germline V CDR1 and CDR2: SGHRS, YFSETQ. V lost 0 bases and J lost 0, with 7 bases in between. This CDR3 contains 15 residues. The CDR3 nucleotides are TGCGCCAGCAGCTTGGACGGGGTAGCCAAAAACATTCAGTACTTC. Translation gives CASSLDGVAKNIQYF.

This chain joins TRBV7-2 and TRBJ2-6, with 11 bases lining up with TRBD2. Germline trimming cut 5 bases from V and 0 bases from J; bases unmatched to any gene: 6. CDR3 size: 18 residues. The germline V gene encodes CDR1 SGHTA and CDR2 FQGNSA. Written as DNA, the CDR3 is TGTGCCAGCAGCCCGACTAGCGGGGCCTTCTCTGGGGCCAACGTCCTGACTTTC. Its protein product is CASSPTSGAFSGANVLTF.

The count of this clone is one. The rearrangement links TRBV10-3 to TRBJ2-7; D not certain. The CDR3 loop spans 12 amino acids. The V gene's germline CDR1 is ENHRY and CDR2 SYGVKD. Deletions cut 11 bases from V and 4 bases from J, with 15 bases between. The CDR3 loop reads CAVRPEGYEQYF. In DNA form, the CDR3 reads TGTGCCGTCCGACCCGAAGGGTACGAGCAGTACTTC.

This chain uses TRBV14 with TRBJ2-1; no clear D. The CDR3 runs 12 residues. CDR1 is SGHDN, CDR2 FVKESK, per germline. Trimming took 4 bases from V and 9 from J, leaving 10 bases between them. The CDR3 spells CASSRDFLEQFF. In DNA, the CDR3 is TGTGCCAGCAGCCGCGATTTCCTTGAGCAGTTCTTC.